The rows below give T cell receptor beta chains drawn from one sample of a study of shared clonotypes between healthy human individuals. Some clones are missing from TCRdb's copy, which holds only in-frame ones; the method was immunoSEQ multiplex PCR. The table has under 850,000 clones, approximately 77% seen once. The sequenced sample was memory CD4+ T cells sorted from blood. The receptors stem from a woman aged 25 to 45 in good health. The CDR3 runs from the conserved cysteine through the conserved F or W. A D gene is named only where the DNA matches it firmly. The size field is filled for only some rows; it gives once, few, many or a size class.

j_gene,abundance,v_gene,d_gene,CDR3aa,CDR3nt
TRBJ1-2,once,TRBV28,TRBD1,CAARGGSAGLYTF,TGTGCCGCCAGGGGGGGCTCCGCCGGTCTCTACACCTTC
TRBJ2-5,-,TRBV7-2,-,CASSLVVGITGGATQYF,TGTGCCAGCAGCTTAGTGGTTGGTATAACTGGGGGAGCGACCCAGTACTTC
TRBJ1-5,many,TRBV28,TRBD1,CASSTGTGNQPQHF,TGTGCCAGCAGTACCGGGACAGGCAATCAGCCCCAGCATTTT
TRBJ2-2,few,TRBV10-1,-,CASSAEGYTGELFF,TGCGCCAGCAGTGCTGAAGGGTACACCGGGGAGCTGTTTTTT
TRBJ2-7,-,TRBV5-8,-,CASSLTYEQYF,TGTGCCAGCAGCTTAACTTACGAGCAGTACTTC
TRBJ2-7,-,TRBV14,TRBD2,CASSQGLAVTNDEQYF,TGTGCCAGCAGCCAAGGACTAGCGGTGACGAACGACGAGCAGTACTTC
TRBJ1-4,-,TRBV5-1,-,CASSLDSVNEKLFF,TGCGCCAGCAGCTTGGACAGCGTTAATGAAAAACTGTTTTTT
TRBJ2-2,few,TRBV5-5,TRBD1,CASSLRTGANTGELFF,TGTGCCAGCAGTCTTCGGACAGGGGCGAACACCGGGGAGCTGTTTTTT
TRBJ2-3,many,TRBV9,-,CASAASWEDTQYF,TGTGCCAGCGCTGCTTCCTGGGAAGATACGCAGTATTTT
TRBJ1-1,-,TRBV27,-,CASSLGPEAFF,TGTGCCAGCAGTTTAGGTCCTGAAGCTTTCTTT
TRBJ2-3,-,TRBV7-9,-,CASSPARTRDSTQYF,TGTGCCAGCTCCCCCGCGAGGACGAGGGATAGTACGCAGTATTTT
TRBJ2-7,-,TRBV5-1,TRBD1,CASSPGQGDEQYF,TGCGCCAGCAGCCCCGGACAGGGAGACGAGCAGTACTTC
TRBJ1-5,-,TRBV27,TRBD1,CASSGQGGNQPQHF,TGTGCCAGCAGTGGACAGGGAGGCAATCAGCCCCAGCATTTT
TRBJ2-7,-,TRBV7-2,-,CASSLQPAYEQYF,TGTGCCAGCAGCTTACAGCCTGCCTACGAGCAGTACTTC
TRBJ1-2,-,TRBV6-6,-,CASSYSWGAGGYTF,TGTGCCAGCAGTTACTCATGGGGGGCAGGTGGCTACACCTTC
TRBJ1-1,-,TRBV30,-,CAWTPDGRGTEAFF,TGTGCCTGGACTCCAGACGGCCGGGGCACTGAAGCTTTCTTT
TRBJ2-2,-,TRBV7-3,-,CASSTSPSANTGELFF,TGTGCCAGCAGCACCTCCCCTAGCGCGAACACCGGGGAGCTGTTTTTT
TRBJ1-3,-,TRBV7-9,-,CASSLGEASGNTIYF,TGTGCCAGCAGCTTAGGGGAAGCCTCTGGAAACACCATATATTTT
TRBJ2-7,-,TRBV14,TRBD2,CASSQVAGVSYEQYF,TGTGCCAGCAGCCAAGTAGCGGGAGTATCGTACGAGCAGTACTTC
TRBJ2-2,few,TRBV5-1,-,CASSFEAPNTGELFF,TGCGCCAGCAGCTTTGAAGCCCCGAACACCGGGGAGCTGTTTTTT
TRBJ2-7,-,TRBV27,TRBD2,CASSPLADRYEQYF,TGTGCCAGCAGCCCCCTAGCGGACCGTTACGAGCAGTACTTC
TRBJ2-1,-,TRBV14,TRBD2,CASSSRTSGMPNEQFF,TGTGCCAGCAGCTCACGGACTAGCGGGATGCCTAATGAGCAGTTCTTC
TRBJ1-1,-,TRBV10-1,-,CDKQQQGTEAFF,TGCGACAAACAGCAGCAGGGTACTGAAGCTTTCTTT
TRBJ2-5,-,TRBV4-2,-,CASSLAGSKETQYF,TGTGCCAGCAGCTTAGCTGGCAGTAAAGAGACCCAGTACTTC
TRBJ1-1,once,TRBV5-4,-,CASSEQWNTEAFF,TGTGCCAGCAGCGAGCAGTGGAACACTGAAGCTTTCTTT
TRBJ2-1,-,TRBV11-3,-,CASSLNEGLGDEQFF,TGTGCCAGCAGCTTAAATGAGGGATTGGGGGATGAGCAGTTCTTC
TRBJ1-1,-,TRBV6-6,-,CASSPMEGEAFF,TGTGCCAGCAGTCCTATGGAGGGTGAAGCTTTCTTT
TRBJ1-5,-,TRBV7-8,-,CASRRRARGEGVQPQHF,TGTGCCAGCCGAAGGAGGGCGAGGGGCGAGGGGGTTCAGCCCCAGCATTTT
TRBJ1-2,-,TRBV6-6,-,CASSNLGAGEGYTF,TGTGCCAGCAGTAACCTAGGAGCGGGAGAAGGCTACACCTTC
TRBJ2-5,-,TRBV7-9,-,CASNPDGFQETQYF,TGTGCCAGCAACCCGGACGGGTTCCAAGAGACCCAGTACTTC
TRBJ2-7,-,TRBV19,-,CASSIRADPTYEQYF,TGTGCCAGTAGTATAAGGGCAGACCCCACCTACGAGCAGTACTTC
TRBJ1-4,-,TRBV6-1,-,CASGNSLNEKLFF,TGTGCCAGCGGGAACAGCCTTAATGAAAAACTGTTTTTT
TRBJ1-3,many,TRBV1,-,CTSSQSERDRGSGTIYF,TGCACCAGCAGCCAATCGGAACGGGACAGGGGCTCAGGCACCATATATTTT
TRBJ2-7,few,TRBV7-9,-,CASSLKEGGKSSYEQYF,TGTGCCAGCAGTTTAAAGGAGGGCGGTAAGAGCTCCTACGAGCAGTACTTC
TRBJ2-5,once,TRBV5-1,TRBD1,CASSLGTGGEKETQYF,TGCGCCAGCAGCTTGGGAACAGGGGGCGAGAAAGAGACCCAGTACTTC
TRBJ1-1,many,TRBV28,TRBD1,CASQGQGNTEAFF,TGTGCCAGTCAGGGACAGGGAAACACTGAAGCTTTCTTT
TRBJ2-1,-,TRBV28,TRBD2,CASSLAGLAGGGEQFF,TGTGCCAGCAGTTTAGCCGGACTAGCGGGAGGCGGTGAGCAGTTCTTC
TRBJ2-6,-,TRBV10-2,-,CASIPGEGANSGANVLTF,TGCGCCAGCATTCCCGGGGAGGGGGCGAATTCTGGGGCCAACGTCCTGACTTTC
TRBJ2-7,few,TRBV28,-,CASSLAGRTYGEQYF,TGTGCCAGCAGTTTAGCGGGACGAACGTACGGCGAGCAGTACTTC
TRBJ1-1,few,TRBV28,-,CASSFSLTEAFF,TGTGCCAGCAGTTTCAGCCTCACTGAAGCTTTCTTT
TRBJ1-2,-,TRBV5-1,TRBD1,CASSLTTTGDYGYTF,TGCGCCAGCAGCTTGACGACGACAGGGGACTATGGCTACACCTTC
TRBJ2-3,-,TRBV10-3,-,CASAHPSTDTQYF,TGTGCCTCAGCACACCCTAGCACAGATACGCAGTATTTT
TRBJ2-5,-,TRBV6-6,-,CASSYRLQETQYF,TGTGCCAGCAGTTACAGGCTACAAGAGACCCAGTACTTC
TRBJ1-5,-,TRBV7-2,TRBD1,CASSIDRGHQPQHF,TGTGCCAGCAGCATCGACAGGGGGCATCAGCCCCAGCATTTT
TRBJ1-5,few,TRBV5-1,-,CASSLVRRSLNQPQHF,TGCGCCAGCAGCTTGGTCCGCAGAAGCCTAAATCAGCCCCAGCATTTT
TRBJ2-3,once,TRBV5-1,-,CASSFTGYESDTQYF,TGCGCCAGCAGCTTTACAGGGTACGAATCAGATACGCAGTATTTT
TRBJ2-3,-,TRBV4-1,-,CASSQDAVFQSSTDTQYF,TGCGCCAGCAGCCAAGATGCAGTCTTTCAGTCTAGCACAGATACGCAGTATTTT
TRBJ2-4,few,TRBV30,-,CAWSVSGNIQYF,TGTGCCTGGAGTGTATCCGGGAACATTCAGTACTTC
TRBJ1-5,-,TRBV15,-,CATSRGLGAGQPQHF,TGTGCCACCAGCAGAGGGTTAGGGGCAGGTCAGCCCCAGCATTTT
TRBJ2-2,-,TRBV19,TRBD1,CASSIVGTGPNTGELFF,TGTGCCAGTAGTATAGTGGGGACAGGCCCGAACACCGGGGAGCTGTTTTTT
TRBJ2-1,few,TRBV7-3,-,CASSYESYNEQFF,TGTGCCAGCAGCTACGAGTCCTACAATGAGCAGTTCTTC
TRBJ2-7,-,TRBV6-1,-,CASSERSLSEQYF,TGTGCCAGCAGTGAAAGGAGTCTAAGCGAGCAGTACTTC